This entry is about one TCR beta chain. As yet, its antigen is unknown. The sample is drawn from a study of shared clonotypes between healthy human individuals. Study background: Three CD4 naive, three CD4 memory, two CD8 naive and one CD8 memory plate were used per donor. Notes on the study in general: Approximately 4.6% of naive CD4 clonotypes were shared across several donors.

CDR1 and CDR2 from the germline V gene are SNHLY and FYNNEI. CDR3 size: 15 residues. V dropped 5 bases and J dropped 2; count of bases not matched to a gene: 7. The study separated CD4+ cells into CD45RA+ naive and CD45RA-negative memory subsets. Produced via immunoSEQ multiplex PCR; TCRdb's table is partial and in-frame only. The sample records more than 1.2 million clones, less than 99% being singletons. This chain connects TRBV2 to TRBJ2-7; 9 nucleotides line up with TRBD1. This sequence originates from a man younger than 45 in good health. The source material was naive CD4+ T cells sorted from blood. Regarding subset: CD45RA+ positively selected. The CDR3 region has the DNA TGTGCCAGCAGTCCACAGGGGGCTGGCGCCTACGAGCAGTACTTC. It codes for CASSPQGAGAYEQYF.